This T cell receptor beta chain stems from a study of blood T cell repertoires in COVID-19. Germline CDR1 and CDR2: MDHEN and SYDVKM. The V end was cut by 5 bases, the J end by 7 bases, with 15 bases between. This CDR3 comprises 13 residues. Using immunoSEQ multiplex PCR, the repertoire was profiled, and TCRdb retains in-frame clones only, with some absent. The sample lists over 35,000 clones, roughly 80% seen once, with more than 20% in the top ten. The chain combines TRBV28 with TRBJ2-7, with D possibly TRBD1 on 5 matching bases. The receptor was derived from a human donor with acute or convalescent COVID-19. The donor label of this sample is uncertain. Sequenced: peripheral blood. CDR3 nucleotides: TGTGCCAGCAGTAGGTTACATGCAGGGGAGCAGTACTTC. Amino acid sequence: CASSRLHAGEQYF.